This T cell receptor beta chain derives from a study of T cell changes during pregnancy in multiple sclerosis. V shed 3 bases, J shed 4 bases, and the junction held 6 bases outside the gene matches. The V gene's germline CDR1 is LNHDA and CDR2 SQIVND (reference sequence). There are 15 residues in the CDR3. The repertoire was sequenced with immunoSEQ multiplex PCR; TCRdb's copy has only in-frame clones and lacks some. The table includes about 60,000 clones, roughly 90% detected once. The receptor comes from a female donor with multiple sclerosis, enrolled in a pregnancy study. The source material was peripheral blood, sampled in the first trimester of pregnancy. J is TRBJ1-1 and V is TRBV19, with 9 positions matching TRBD1. The DNA of the CDR3 is TGTGCCAGTAGTATGGCAGCGGGACAGGGCACTGAAGCTTTCTTT. Amino acids: CASSMAAGQGTEAFF.